This TCR beta chain was sequenced during a study of cytomegalovirus exposure and HLA in healthy donors. It was with 60 Vbeta and 13 Jbeta primers that the PCR ran. Generated by immunoSEQ multiplex PCR, the TCRdb table keeps only in-frame clones and is missing some. The data contain approximately 220,000 clones, over 80% of them singletons. Trimming at V came to 5 bases and at J to 7 bases, leaving 10 bases not matched to a gene. Germline lookup yields CDR1 SGHTA and CDR2 FQGNSA. This CDR3 comprises 15 residues. V and J are TRBV7-2 and TRBJ1-1; 10 bases are a match to TRBD1. The clonotype was recovered from a boy aged 2-15 years in good health and CMV-seronegative. Sequencing input: PBMCs. The CDR3 coding sequence is TGTGCCAGCAGCGTCCTGACAGGGGGCGTGAATGAAGCTTTCTTT. Its translation is CASSVLTGGVNEAFF.